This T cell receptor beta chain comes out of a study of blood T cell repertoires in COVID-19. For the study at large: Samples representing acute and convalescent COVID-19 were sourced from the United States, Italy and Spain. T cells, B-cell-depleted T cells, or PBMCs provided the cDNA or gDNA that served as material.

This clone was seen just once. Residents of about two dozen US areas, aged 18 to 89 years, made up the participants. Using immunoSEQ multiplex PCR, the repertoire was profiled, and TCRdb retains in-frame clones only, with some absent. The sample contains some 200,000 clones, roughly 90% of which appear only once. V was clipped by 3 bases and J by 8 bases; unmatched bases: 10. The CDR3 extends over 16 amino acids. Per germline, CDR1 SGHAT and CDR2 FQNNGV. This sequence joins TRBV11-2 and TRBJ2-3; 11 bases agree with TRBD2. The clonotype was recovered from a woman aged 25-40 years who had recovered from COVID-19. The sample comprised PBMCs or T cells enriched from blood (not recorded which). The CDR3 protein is CASSFVSGGVLATQYF. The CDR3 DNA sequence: TGTGCCAGCAGCTTCGTTAGCGGGGGGGTGCTAGCTACGCAGTATTTT.